This T cell receptor (beta chain) was found in a study of radiotherapy plus CTLA-4 blockade in lung cancer. For this clone: Antigen unknown.

Only in-frame clones appear in the TCRdb table, and some are missing; sequencing was by immunoSEQ multiplex PCR. The sample records tens of thousands of clones, less than 85% being singletons. Findings and limits, study-wide: Some TCR clones had been derived from tumors. These clones expanded in peripheral blood after radiotherapy plus ipilimumab.

Per the germline V gene, CDR1 is MGHRA and CDR2 is YSYEKL. The CDR3 runs 14 residues. Unmatched junction bases numbered 7, after V lost 9 bases and J lost 4 bases. This sequence joins TRBV4-1 and TRBJ2-1; 9 positions agree with TRBD1. The sample consisted of peripheral blood, taken from a patient treated with radiotherapy plus ipilimumab. This TCR was recovered from a human donor with non-small cell lung cancer who had a complete response to radiotherapy plus ipilimumab. CDR3 region: CASSGTGIYNEQFF. The CDR3 nucleotides are TGCGCCAGTTCCGGGACAGGGATTTACAATGAGCAGTTCTTC.